This record concerns one T cell receptor (beta chain) sequence. The table came from immunoSEQ multiplex PCR; TCRdb's copy has only in-frame clones and leaves some out. The profile covers 2 million to 3 million clones, with approximately 93% appearing a single time and around 0.37% taken by the ten largest. Germline loops: CDR1 MNHEY, CDR2 SMNVEV (reference sequence). The CDR3 sequence is 17 residues long. The ends lost 10 bases at V and 1 base at J; junction bases unmatched: 7. The data stem from a study of shared clonotypes between healthy human individuals. The origin of this receptor is a man between 18 and 29 years old in good health. Some clones in this sample may be carry-over from other donors' samples. The chain couples TRBV27 to TRBJ2-1; TRBD2 agrees at 16 bases. Sequenced input: naive CD4+ T cells from PBMCs. Specified subset: CD45RA+ positively selected. This chain's CDR3 is CATTGLAGGESYNEQFF. In nucleotides, the CDR3 is TGTGCCACCACGGGACTAGCGGGAGGGGAATCCTACAATGAGCAGTTCTTC.